This T cell receptor (beta chain) was identified during a study of blood T cell repertoires in COVID-19 (dated by TCRdb to about 2020). About the investigation overall: Samples covering the acute and convalescent phases of COVID-19 were provided by collaborators in the United States, Italy and Spain. The material from the prospective study consisted of cDNA or gDNA derived from T cells, B-cell-depleted T cells, or PBMCs. The dataset comprised deeply sampled blood TCRbeta repertoires from subjects exposed to, actively infected with, or recovered from COVID-19. The repertoires were released in a freely available public database meant as a resource for research on the immune response to SARS-CoV-2. Samples came from the ongoing ImmuneRACE study (first 160 participants) plus 1,254 subjects from 6 global collaborators. The sample metadata nearly always contained a de-identified subject ID, COVID-19 status, age in years and sex. HLA class I and class II types, where available, came from metadata supplied by the sample provider rather than from assay-based typing. The full study reports these points: The amount of clinical and demographic metadata varied by source and participant and was provided uncurated.

Compared with germline, V lacks 6 bases and J lacks 1 base; bases without a gene match: 8. The CDR3 runs 16 amino acids, cysteine and phenylalanine included. CDR3 DNA only is kept here, 48 bases in frame from base 1. The germline V gene gives CDR1 as MGHRA and CDR2 as YSYEKL. TCRbeta CDR3 regions were amplified from genomic DNA by means of the immunoSEQ Assay, a bias-controlled multiplex PCR. As for the authors' bioinformatics: The number of nucleated cells in each sample was estimated by amplification of reference gene primers within the assay. To quantify the absolute abundance of each unique TCRbeta CDR3 rearrangement, sequence reads were collapsed and filtered. For each sample, productive Simpson clonality was calculated as the square root of Simpson's diversity index across productive rearrangements. TCRdb retrieved this table from immuneACCESS and kept in-frame rearrangements only. Not all clones are present; in checked studies, unresolved V genes account for under half, and no reason is known for the remainder. V, J and clone size derive from that table, while D and trimming were established from the DNA sequence. This sample has roughly 130,000 clones in its table, and about 88% of those were observed once. 2.5% to 3% of the sample is held by the ten biggest clonotypes.

One collaborating source in Seattle enrolled patients during active infection and followed them longitudinally through the course of disease. Collaborating institutions collected whole blood in K2EDTA tubes following their own protocols. For TCRbeta analysis, collaborator samples were shipped as frozen whole blood, as isolated PBMCs, or as DNA extracted from either sample type. As for this clone: Its antigen specificity is not known. No base qualities exist here, and no much larger clone lies one base off it.

The sequence was obtained from a human donor with COVID-19, enrolled during active disease. The donor label of this sample is uncertain. The chain is encoded by TRBV4-1 joined to TRBJ2-1, and 8 bases in between align with TRBD2. The sequencing input was peripheral blood. This receptor has the CDR3 CASRGPGGNSYNEQFF. In nucleotides, the sequence is TGCGCCAGCAGAGGACCGGGAGGGAATTCCTACAATGAGCAGTTCTTC.